This is a list of T cell receptor beta chains from one sample in a study of shared clonotypes between healthy human individuals. Method: immunoSEQ multiplex PCR; TCRdb's copy keeps in-frame clones and lacks some. This table has millions of clones, approximately 92% appearing once. Input material: naive CD4+ T cells sorted from blood. These receptor sequences come from a man younger than 35 in good health. CDR3s include the opening cysteine and the closing phenylalanine or tryptophan.

V	length	CDR3
TRBV11-1	15	CASSSTGIRAGELFF
TRBV23-1	18	CASSQHAGPCSGNSPLHF
TRBV28	17	CASSLSWGFETNEKLFF
TRBV10-3	16	CAISARLAGVGNEQFF
TRBV28	12	CASSLTDAKAFF
TRBV19	12	CASGTGGIEQFF
TRBV6-4	14	CASSDSDTQYEQYF
TRBV14	15	CASRPMGSGNYGYTF
TRBV18	15	CASSPPGRGSYEQYF
TRBV7-2	15	CASSVDGGGSYEQYF
TRBV19	13	CATKAGLGTEAFF
TRBV7-2	14	CASSSGSQAGTQYF
TRBV9	16	CASSLGRGSSYNEQFF
TRBV11-2	15	CASSLRRPVQEKLFF
TRBV2	15	CASSSGLAIQETQYF
TRBV21-1	16	CASSKSREDRSYEQYF
TRBV6-1	15	CASERWTTTNYGYTF
TRBV4-2	16	CASSQLGQKSNQPQHF
TRBV18	17	CASSPIRTSGVTDTQYF
TRBV30	14	CAWRRDRSNYGYTF
TRBV2	14	CASSERGQGIEQYF
TRBV9	13	CASSGQGGYGYTF
TRBV6-6	15	CASSIPSTRSSEAFF
TRBV5-8	11	CASSHDYKQYF
TRBV19	18	CASSAGPLPSSYNSPLHF
TRBV11-3	14	CASSFSGDTGELFF
TRBV7-3	13	CASSLGQGYGYTF
TRBV28	16	CASSLVDRGRYYGYTF
TRBV28	13	CASSPGLGSEQYF
TRBV7-2	15	CASSPRQGAKTEAFF
TRBV11-2	18	CASSPWTRGYSMNTEAFF
TRBV6-6	15	CASSYAGTFNTEAFF
TRBV21-1	15	CASSKGCGVQETQYF
TRBV7-9	15	CASSPWDGSGNTIYF
TRBV12-5	17	CASGSPLGQPHSYEQYF
TRBV19	13	CATNRQGTGELFF
TRBV7-2	16	CASSQQGAGLEYEQYF
TRBV28	12	CASSSPGDGYTF
TRBV5-1	13	CATSGGNQDEQYF
TRBV7-7	13	CASSFSGSDTQYF
TRBV5-1	17	CASSWTPQGSGQETQYF
TRBV28	18	CASSPTGTGPNFYQPQHF
TRBV6-5	13	CASSFDRENGYTF
TRBV7-2	14	CASSWGLSNQPQHF
TRBV7-9	15	CASSSGQGAGNTIYF
TRBV6-1	13	CASSEEGYYGYTF
TRBV25-1	15	CASSETWLAAETQYF
TRBV7-9	18	CASPLPGQGFGSGNTIYF
TRBV10-1	12	CASSESHSEQFF
TRBV11-2	16	CASSLDLRRNTGELFF
TRBV30	13	CAWRGDRNSPLHF
TRBV9	14	CASSVGRDADTQYF
TRBV5-5	14	CASSPGTAISPLHF
TRBV2	12	CASRTLNEKLFF
TRBV2	12	CASSEQGNGYTF
TRBV13	18	CASSLGYGSGRTTDTQYF
TRBV23-1	12	CGALGGGPSLHF
TRBV28	14	CASRRTRGAIEAFF